This TCR beta chain is drawn from a study of blood T cell repertoires in COVID-19. Study details: Acute-phase and convalescent COVID-19 samples originated in the United States, Italy and Spain. Sources were T cells, B-cell-depleted T cells, or PBMCs; the material itself was cDNA or gDNA.

The CDR3 is 13 residues long. V was pared by 2 bases and J by 6 bases, with 10 bases between. CDR1 KGHSH and CDR2 LQKENI come from the germline V gene. Under the authors' procedure: From reference gene primer amplification, estimates of nucleated cell counts were derived. The data were produced by immunoSEQ multiplex PCR, yet TCRdb's version contains in-frame clones alone and is incomplete. V, J and clone size derive from that table, while D and trimming were established from the DNA sequence. The table includes roughly 150,000 clones, about four fifths detected once. Sequencing was done on a sample of peripheral blood. This sequence originates from a human donor in a cohort sampled during active COVID-19. The rearrangement links TRBV18 to TRBJ1-1; D uncertain. In nucleotides, the CDR3 is TGTGCCAGCTCACCAAAGAGGGCCGCTGAAGCTTTCTTT. Its protein product is CASSPKRAAEAFF.